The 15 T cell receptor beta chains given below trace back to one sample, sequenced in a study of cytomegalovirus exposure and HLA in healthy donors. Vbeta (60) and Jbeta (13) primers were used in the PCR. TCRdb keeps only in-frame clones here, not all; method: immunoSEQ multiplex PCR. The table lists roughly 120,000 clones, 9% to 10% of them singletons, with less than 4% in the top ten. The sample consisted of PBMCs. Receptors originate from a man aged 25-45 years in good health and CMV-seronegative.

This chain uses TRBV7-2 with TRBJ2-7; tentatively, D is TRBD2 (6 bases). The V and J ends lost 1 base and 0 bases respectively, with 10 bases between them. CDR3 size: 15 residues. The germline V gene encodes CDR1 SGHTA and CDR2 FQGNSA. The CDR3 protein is CASSLGTSFSYEQYF. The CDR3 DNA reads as TGTGCCAGCAGCTTAGGAACTAGCTTCTCCTACGAGCAGTACTTC.

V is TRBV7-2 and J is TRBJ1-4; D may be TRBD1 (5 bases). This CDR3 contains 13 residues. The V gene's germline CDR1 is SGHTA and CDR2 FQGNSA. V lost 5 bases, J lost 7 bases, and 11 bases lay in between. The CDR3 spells CASSHWGSEKLFF. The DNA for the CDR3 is TGTGCCAGCAGCCATTGGGGCAGTGAAAAACTGTTTTTT.

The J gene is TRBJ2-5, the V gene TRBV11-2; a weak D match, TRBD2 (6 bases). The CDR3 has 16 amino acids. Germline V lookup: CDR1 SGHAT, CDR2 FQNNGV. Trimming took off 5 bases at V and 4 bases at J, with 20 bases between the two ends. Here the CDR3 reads CASSPPSMSGRETQYF. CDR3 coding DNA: TGTGCCAGCAGCCCCCCTTCTATGAGCGGGCGAGAGACCCAGTACTTC.

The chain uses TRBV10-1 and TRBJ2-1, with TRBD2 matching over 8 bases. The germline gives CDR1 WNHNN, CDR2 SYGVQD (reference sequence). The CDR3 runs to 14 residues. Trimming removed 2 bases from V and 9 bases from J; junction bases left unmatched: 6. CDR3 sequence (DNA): TGCGCCAGCAGTGAGAGGCGGACTAGCTTTGAGCAGTTCTTC. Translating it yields CASSERRTSFEQFF.

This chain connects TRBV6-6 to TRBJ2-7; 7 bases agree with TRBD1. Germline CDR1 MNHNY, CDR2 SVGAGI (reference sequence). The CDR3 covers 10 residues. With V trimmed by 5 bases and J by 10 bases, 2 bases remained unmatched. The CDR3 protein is CASSGQAQYF. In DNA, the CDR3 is TGTGCCAGCAGTGGACAGGCACAGTACTTC.

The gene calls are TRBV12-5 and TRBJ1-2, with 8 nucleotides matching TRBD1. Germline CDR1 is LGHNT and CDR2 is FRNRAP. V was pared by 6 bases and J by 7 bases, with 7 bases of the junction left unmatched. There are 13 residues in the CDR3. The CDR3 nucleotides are TGTGCTAGTGGGCGCCAGGGGGCGAGTGGCTACACCTTC. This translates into CASGRQGASGYTF.

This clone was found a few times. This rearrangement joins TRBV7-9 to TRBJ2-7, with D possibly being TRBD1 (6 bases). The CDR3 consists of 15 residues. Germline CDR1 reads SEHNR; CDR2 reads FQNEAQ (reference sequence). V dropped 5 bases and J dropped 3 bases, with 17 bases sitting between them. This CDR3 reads CASSPRRDKGYEQYF. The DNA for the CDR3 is TGTGCCAGCAGCCCGCGACGGGACAAAGGCTACGAGCAGTACTTC. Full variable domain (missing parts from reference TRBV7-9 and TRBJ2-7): DTGVSQNPRHKITKRGQNVTFRCDPISEHNRLYWYRQTLGQGPEFLTYFQNEAQLEKSRLLSDRFSAERPKGSFSTLEIQRTEQGDSAMYLCASSPRRDKGYEQYFGPGTRLTVT.

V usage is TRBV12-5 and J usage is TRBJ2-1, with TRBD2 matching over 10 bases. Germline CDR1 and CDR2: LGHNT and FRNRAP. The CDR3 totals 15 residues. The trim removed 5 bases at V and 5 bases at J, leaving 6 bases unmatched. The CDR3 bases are TGTGCTAGTGGTAACCTAGCGGGGGTCGACAATGAGCAGTTCTTC. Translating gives CASGNLAGVDNEQFF.

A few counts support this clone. Here the CDR3 reads CASSEVGQGAFGYTF. The CDR3 DNA sequence: TGTGCCAGCAGTGAGGTTGGACAGGGGGCGTTTGGCTACACCTTC. The V and J genes are TRBV2 and TRBJ1-2; TRBD1 aligns across 11 bases. Germline V gene data show CDR1 as SNHLY and CDR2 as FYNNEI. The CDR3 is 15 amino acids. Germline trimming cut 3 bases from V and 7 bases from J; bases unmatched to any gene: 7.

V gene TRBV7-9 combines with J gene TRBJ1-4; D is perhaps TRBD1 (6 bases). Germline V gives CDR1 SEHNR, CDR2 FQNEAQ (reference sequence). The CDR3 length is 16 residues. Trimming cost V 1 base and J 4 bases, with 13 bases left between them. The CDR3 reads CASSLGESGVNEKLFF. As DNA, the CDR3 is TGTGCCAGCAGCTTAGGAGAGTCAGGGGTTAATGAAAAACTGTTTTTT.

The DNA for the CDR3 is TGCGCCAGCAGCTTAAAGTTCGGGGGGTCGAACACCGGGGAGCTGTTTTTT. Residues: CASSLKFGGSNTGELFF. The J gene is TRBJ2-2, the V gene TRBV5-1; 7 bases align to TRBD2. CDR3 size: 17 residues. The ends lost 2 bases at V and 0 bases at J; junction bases unmatched: 7. Germline V gene data show CDR1 as SGHRS and CDR2 as YFSETQ.

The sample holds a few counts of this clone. CDR3 sequence (DNA): TGCGCCAGCAGCTTATCAGATTACGAGCAGTACTTC. Protein product: CASSLSDYEQYF. The chain employs TRBV5-1 and TRBJ2-7, with D uncertain. The germline CDR1 and CDR2 sequences are SGHRS and YFSETQ. The CDR3 is made up of 12 amino acids. The V gene lost 2 bases and the J gene lost 4 bases, with 7 bases spanning the gap.

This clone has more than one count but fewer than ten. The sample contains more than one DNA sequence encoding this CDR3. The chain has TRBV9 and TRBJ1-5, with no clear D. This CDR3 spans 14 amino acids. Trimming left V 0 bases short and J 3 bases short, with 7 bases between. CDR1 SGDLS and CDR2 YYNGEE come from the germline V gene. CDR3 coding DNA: TGTGCCAGCAGCGTAGACGGAGCCAATCAGCCCCAGCATTTT. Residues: CASSVDGANQPQHF.

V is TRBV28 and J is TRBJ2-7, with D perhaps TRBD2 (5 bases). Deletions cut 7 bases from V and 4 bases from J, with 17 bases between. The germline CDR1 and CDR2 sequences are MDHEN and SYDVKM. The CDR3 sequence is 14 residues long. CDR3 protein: CASTSEGPGYEQYF. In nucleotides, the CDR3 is TGTGCCAGCACCTCCGAGGGCCCCGGTTACGAGCAGTACTTC. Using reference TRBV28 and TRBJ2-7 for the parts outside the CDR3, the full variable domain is DVKVTQSSRYLVKRTGEKVFLECVQDMDHENMFWYRQDPGLGLRLIYFSYDVKMKEKGDIPEGYSVSREKKERFSLILESASTNQTSMYLCASTSEGPGYEQYFGPGTRLTVT.

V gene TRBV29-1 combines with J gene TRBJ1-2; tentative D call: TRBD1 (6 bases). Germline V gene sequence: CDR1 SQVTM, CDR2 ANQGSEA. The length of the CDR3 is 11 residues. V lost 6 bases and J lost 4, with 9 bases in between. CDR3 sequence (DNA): TGCAGCGTACAGGGCGGCTATGGCTACACCTTC. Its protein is CSVQGGYGYTF.